This T cell receptor (beta chain) was retrieved from a study of a mutant IDH1 vaccine in newly diagnosed glioma. Overall study context: Vaccines began 4-6 weeks after radiotherapy alone, or with temozolomide cycles. A roughly 62% male, approximately 38% female split and a mean age of about 44 years characterized treated patients. Points from the study as a whole: Over 85% of patients showed vaccine-induced immune responses across multiple MHC alleles.

The sample's time point: week 11, during vaccination. Vaccination comprised doses that each held 300 ug of mutant IDH1 20-mer peptide, plus topical imiquimod. The CDR3 consists of 15 residues. V shed 3 bases and J 8 bases; nucleotides not matched to a gene: 10. Germline V gene lookup returns CDR1 SGHDT and CDR2 YYEEEE. Clones were read by immunoSEQ multiplex PCR, and TCRdb kept only the in-frame ones, dropping some. Among 55,000 or so clones listed, 75% to 95% were seen once. The table lists this clone with a count of one. Its antigen is unknown. This chain uses TRBV5-6 with TRBJ2-4; 8 nucleotides agree with TRBD2. This sequence was found in a man aged 50 or older with glioma. Material: PBMCs, obtained from a glioma patient whose treatment included an IDH1 peptide vaccine. CDR3 in DNA: TGTGCCAGCAGCTGGGGACCCACCGGGGGGGACATTCAGTACTTC. Residues: CASSWGPTGGDIQYF.